The rows below give T cell receptor beta chains drawn from one sample of a study of CD8 T cells in Susac syndrome. TCRdb reprocessed the immunoSEQ multiplex PCR reads with MiXCR, giving one entry per CDR3 protein. Of around 160,000 distinct CDR3 sequences listed, just over 90% are singletons. Sequencing was done on a sample of CD4+ T cells from PBMCs. The receptors here all came from a human donor in good health. The CDR3 runs from the conserved cysteine through the conserved F or W. The D gene is left open where the match is weak. Expanded clones get a size class; other rows say once, few or many, or leave the size out.

CDR3 DNA,CDR3 protein,D gene,clone size,J gene,V gene
TGTGCCAGCAGCTTAGGTGTCGGGTTTGGTTCGGAGACCCAGTACTTC,CASSLGVGFGSETQYF,.,.,TRBJ2-5,TRBV7-2
TGCAGCGTTGACGGACAGGGGGAGTCCATAGATACGCAGTATTTT,CSVDGQGESIDTQYF,TRBD1,.,TRBJ2-3,TRBV29-1
TGTGCCAGCAGCTTGGACGGAGGGATGAACACTGAAGCTTTCTTT,CASSLDGGMNTEAFF,.,.,TRBJ1-1,TRBV5-4
TGTGCCAGCAGTGAGGGCGGGGTCCAAGAGACCCAGTACTTC,CASSEGGVQETQYF,.,few,TRBJ2-5,TRBV2
TGCGCCAGCAGCCAATCCGGGACAGGGTCTCGCGAGCAGTACTTC,CASSQSGTGSREQYF,TRBD1,.,TRBJ2-7,TRBV4-1
TGCGCCAGCAGCCCAGGACAGGGGAACGACCTTTATCAGCCCCAGCATTTT,CASSPGQGNDLYQPQHF,TRBD1,.,TRBJ1-5,TRBV5-1
TGCAGTGCTGAGGACAATAACTATGGCTACACCTTC,CSAEDNNYGYTF,.,.,TRBJ1-2,TRBV20-1
TGTGCCAGCAGGGTTCAGGGGGCTGAAGAGACCCAGTACTTC,CASRVQGAEETQYF,TRBD1,.,TRBJ2-5,TRBV12-3/TRBV12-4
TGCAGCGTTGAAGAGGAAGTAGAGACCCAGTACTTC,CSVEEEVETQYF,.,.,TRBJ2-5,TRBV29-1
TGTGCCAGCAGCTTCGACGGACAGGTCAATCAGCCCCAGCATTTT,CASSFDGQVNQPQHF,TRBD1,.,TRBJ1-5,TRBV7-2
TGTGCCAGTAGTGAACAGGGGGTGGATGGCTACACCTTC,CASSEQGVDGYTF,TRBD1,.,TRBJ1-2,TRBV19
TGCAGCGTCCAAGAGGGGCGTTGGACTGAAGCTTTCTTT,CSVQEGRWTEAFF,.,.,TRBJ1-1,TRBV29-1
TGTGCCGGCAGCGGGCCCGAAAACGAGCAGTACTTC,CAGSGPENEQYF,.,.,TRBJ2-7,TRBV10-3
.,CASSKKILVGPGNTIYF,.,.,TRBJ1-3,TRBV21-1
TGTGCCAGCCGGACCGGGACTAGCGGGGGAAAAAACATTCAGTACTTC,CASRTGTSGGKNIQYF,TRBD2,.,TRBJ2-4,TRBV2
TGTGCCACCAGCAGAACAGGCCCCTACTCTGGGGCCAACGTCCTGACTTTC,CATSRTGPYSGANVLTF,.,.,TRBJ2-6,TRBV15
TGTGCCAGCAGCTCCGTGCCTCGGATAGGGGCCAACGTCCTGACTTTC,CASSSVPRIGANVLTF,.,.,TRBJ2-6,TRBV13
TGTGCCAGCAGTAAGAACACTAATGAAAAACTGTTTTTT,CASSKNTNEKLFF,.,.,TRBJ1-4,TRBV7-2
TGTGCCAGCAGCCCTCAACGGGGGGACTATGGCTACACCTTC,CASSPQRGDYGYTF,.,.,TRBJ1-2,TRBV13
TGTGCCCTCCTGAGGGACGGCGGAAACACCATATATTTT,CALLRDGGNTIYF,.,.,TRBJ1-3,TRBV7-6
TGTGCCAGCAGCGAGATAGCGGGGAGCACAGATACGCAGTATTTT,CASSEIAGSTDTQYF,TRBD2,.,TRBJ2-3,TRBV4-2
TGCAGCGTTGAGTGGATGGGACAGCCCGGAGATGAGCAGTTCTTC,CSVEWMGQPGDEQFF,TRBD1,.,TRBJ2-1,TRBV29-1
TGTGCCAGCAGTCCAGGGACGATGAACACTGAAGCTTTCTTT,CASSPGTMNTEAFF,.,.,TRBJ1-1,TRBV6-5
TGCGCCAGCAGCCAAGGGGGCAGGTCTAATTTCAATGAGCAGTTCTTC,CASSQGGRSNFNEQFF,.,.,TRBJ2-1,TRBV4-1
TGCAGCGTTGACTCCCCCTCCTCTGAAAACACCATATATTTT,CSVDSPSSENTIYF,.,.,TRBJ1-3,TRBV29-1
TGCGCCAGCAGTATGATATCGAACACTGAAGCTTTCTTT,CASSMISNTEAFF,.,.,TRBJ1-1,TRBV10-2
TGTGCCAGCAGCCCGACAGTCCCTAAAGAGACCCAGTACTTC,CASSPTVPKETQYF,.,.,TRBJ2-5,TRBV6-5
TGCAGTGCTAGAGATTCCATTCCCGTCAATCGCGGCTACACCTTC,CSARDSIPVNRGYTF,.,.,TRBJ1-2,TRBV20-1